The 15 T cell receptor beta chains in this list originate from one sample, sequenced in a study of regulatory T cells in long-lasting Graves disease. Stated time point: newly diagnosed GD, antithyroid drugs for less than 3 months. The TCR library used RNA extracted from PBMCs. CDR3-region Arm-PCR and iRepertoire HTBI primers produced the TCR beta libraries. TCRdb fed the multiplex PCR reads into MiXCR, producing one record per CDR3 protein. Of 450,000 to 500,000 distinct CDR3 sequences in the sample, 15% to 20% were seen once. These data were likewise used in another study, on T cells in Graves' hyperthyroidism and ophthalmopathy.

The sample was peripheral blood mononuclear cells (PBMCs), taken at new diagnosis, from a patient treated with antithyroid drugs. The origin of the receptors is a middle-aged man with Graves disease.

V gene TRBV3-1 combines with J gene TRBJ2-7, with D possibly TRBD1 on 6 matching bases. The CDR3 totals 15 residues. The germline gives CDR1 LGHDT, CDR2 YNNKEL (reference sequence). Trimming removed 2 bases from V and 5 bases from J, with 16 bases in between. CDR3 in amino acids: CASSQRGRGSDEQYF. CDR3 sequence (DNA): TGTGCCAGCAGCCAACGCGGCAGGGGATCTGACGAGCAGTACTTC.

This clonotype was found many times. The V gene is TRBV28, the J gene TRBJ2-6; D may be TRBD1 (6 bases). V was trimmed by 5 bases and J by 0 bases, leaving 17 bases between them. The CDR3 loop spans 18 amino acids. Germline V gives CDR1 MDHEN, CDR2 SYDVKM. CDR3 in DNA: TGTGCCAGCAGTAAAAATGGACAGTACGGCTCTGGGGCCAACGTCCTGACTTTC. It specifies CASSKNGQYGSGANVLTF.

This clonotype was seen more than once but under ten times. This sequence joins TRBV9 and TRBJ2-6, with D possibly matching TRBD2 (5 bases). The CDR3 extends over 15 amino acids. V lost 2 bases and J lost 4, with 10 bases in between. Looked up from germline, CDR1 is SGDLS and CDR2 is YYNGEE. DNA of the CDR3: TGTGCCAGCAGCGTGGAGGTTGTGGGGGCCAACGTCCTGACTTTC. Amino acid sequence: CASSVEVVGANVLTF. Drawing the rest from reference TRBV9 and TRBJ2-6, the complete variable domain is DSGVTQTPKHLITATGQRVTLRCSPRSGDLSVYWYQQSLDQGLQFLIQYYNGEERAKGNILERFSAQQFPDLHSELNLSSLELGDSALYFCASSVEVVGANVLTFGAGSRLTVL.

In this sample, this clonotype turned up a few times. V is TRBV20-1 and J is TRBJ1-1, with D unresolved. From germline, CDR1 is DFQATT and CDR2 SNEGSKA (reference sequence). This CDR3 has 14 residues. Trimming shortened V by 3 bases and J by 6 bases, and 17 bases separated the two germline ends. CDR3 nucleotide sequence: TGCAGTGCTAGTGATGGGCCCGGCAGGTCTGAAGCTTTCTTT. Its translation: CSASDGPGRSEAFF.

The rearrangement uses TRBV28 and TRBJ1-5; D ambiguous. This CDR3 is 12 amino acids long. V lost 8 bases and J lost 7, with 12 bases in between. Looked up from germline, CDR1 is MDHEN and CDR2 is SYDVKM. The CDR3 region has the DNA TGTGCCAGCCGCACGATCGGGCAGCCCCAGCATTTT. Translated: CASRTIGQPQHF.

V gene TRBV11-2 combines with J gene TRBJ2-5, with 11 bases identical to TRBD1. CDR1 is SGHAT, CDR2 FQNNGV, per germline. The trim removed 5 bases at V and 6 bases at J, leaving 8 bases unmatched. The CDR3 loop spans 15 amino acids. CDR3 DNA sequence: TGTGCCAGCAGCCTCCGGGACAGGGGGAGACAGACCCAGTACTTC. Residues: CASSLRDRGRQTQYF. The complete variable domain, with remaining parts taken from reference TRBV11-2 and TRBJ2-5, reads EAGVAQSPRYKIIEKRQSVAFWCNPISGHATLYWYQQILGQGPKLLIQFQNNGVVDDSQLPKDRFSAERLKGVDSTLKIQPAKLEDSAVYLCASSLRDRGRQTQYFGPGTRLLVL.

This clonotype has a count of ten or more. This chain joins TRBV7-3 and TRBJ2-1, with 9 bases aligning to TRBD2. CDR1 and CDR2 from the germline V gene are SGHTA and FQGTGA. The V gene end was trimmed by 4 bases and the J gene end by 3 bases; junction bases not matched to a gene: 7. CDR3 length equals 16 residues. The CDR3 sequence is CASSSMTSGGYNEQFF. The CDR3 DNA reads as TGTGCCAGCAGCTCCATGACTAGCGGAGGCTACAATGAGCAGTTCTTC.

This clonotype was observed many times. The V gene is TRBV5-1, the J gene TRBJ2-2; no clear D. V lost 6 bases to trimming and J lost 6 bases, with 18 bases between them. The CDR3 has 15 residues. Germline V lookup: CDR1 SGHRS, CDR2 YFSETQ. The CDR3 coding sequence is TGCGCCAGCACGACCGCCGGCCGGGCCGCCGGGGAGCTGTTTTTT. This sequence encodes CASTTAGRAAGELFF.

This clonotype was picked up many times. The DNA of the CDR3 is TGTGCCAGCAGGGGAGGAACGGTATCACATAACTATGGCTACACCTTC. Encoded protein: CASRGGTVSHNYGYTF. This sequence joins TRBV27 and TRBJ1-2; D unresolved. V was clipped by 6 bases and J by 1 base, with 18 bases between them. The CDR3 has 16 residues. CDR1 and CDR2 from the germline V gene are MNHEY and SMNVEV (reference sequence).

A word on this clonotype: It may be a read error: a sequence one base away is much more abundant. The chain has TRBV9 and TRBJ2-5, with D perhaps matching TRBD1 or TRBD2 (5 bases each). The CDR3 extends over 15 amino acids. The germline CDR1 and CDR2 sequences are SGDLS and YYNGEE. Here the CDR3 reads CASSVGDANQEAQYF. CDR3 nucleotide sequence: TGTGCCAGCAGCGTAGGGGACGCAAACCAAGAGGCCCAGTACTTC.

Many counts were recorded for this clonotype. DNA of the CDR3: TGTGCCAGCTCTAATTGGGGACAAAACACTGAAGCTTTCTTT. Residues: CASSNWGQNTEAFF. This chain connects TRBV3-1 to TRBJ1-1; tentative D call: TRBD1 (6 bases). This CDR3 has 14 residues. Germline V CDR1 and CDR2: LGHDT, YNNKEL (reference sequence). V lost 8 bases and J 2 bases, leaving 15 bases between the germline ends.

Ten or more counts support this clonotype. The V call is TRBV20-1, the J call TRBJ2-1; 12 bases map to TRBD2. This CDR3 is 17 amino acids long. J gave up 5 bases and V 3 bases, and 11 bases lay outside the gene matches. Looked up from germline, CDR1 is DFQATT and CDR2 is SNEGSKA (reference sequence). The CDR3 is CSASPLAGGGSDNEQFF. For the CDR3, the DNA is TGCAGTGCTAGTCCTCTAGCGGGAGGGGGAAGTGACAATGAGCAGTTCTTC.

This clonotype was seen repeatedly, ten times or more. V gene TRBV7-9 combines with J gene TRBJ2-3; possibly TRBD1 or TRBD2 for D (5 bases each). The V end was cut by 8 bases, the J end by 5 bases, with 11 bases between. CDR3 length equals 12 residues. Looked up from germline, CDR1 is SEHNR and CDR2 is FQNEAQ (reference sequence). The CDR3 spells CASDRGVDTQYF. The CDR3 nucleotides read TGTGCCAGCGATCGAGGGGTAGATACGCAGTATTTT.

A word on this clonotype: A single base separates this from a much larger clone, so it may be a read error. The chain combines TRBV18 with TRBJ2-5, with 8 bases identical to TRBD2. V shed 3 bases and J 11 bases; nucleotides not matched to a gene: 14. The germline V gene has CDR1 KGHSH and CDR2 LQKENI. The CDR3 consists of 15 residues. CDR3 sequence reads: CASSPAGGAVNEQYF. The CDR3 coding sequence is TGTGCCAGCTCACCGGCGGGAGGCGCGGTCAATGAGCAGTACTTC.

The chain joins TRBV6-1 to TRBJ2-1, with 9 bases lining up with TRBD1. This CDR3 has 15 amino acids. V dropped 4 bases and J dropped 6; count of bases not matched to a gene: 7. The germline CDR1 and CDR2 sequences are MNHNS and SASEGT. CDR3 sequence reads: CASSGDRVRGNEQFF. CDR3 nucleotides: TGTGCCAGCAGTGGGGACAGGGTAAGGGGCAATGAGCAGTTCTTC.